The entry below gives a single T cell receptor beta chain sequence along with its context. The record originates from a study of OX40 agonist ivuxolimab in advanced cancers. Assay used: immunoSEQ multiplex PCR; TCRdb lists only in-frame clones, some missing. This table has approximately 22,000 clones, 85% to 90% appearing once. Germline assignment: CDR1 SGHDT and CDR2 YYEEEE. The CDR3 is 15 residues long. The ends were cut back, 1 base at V and 8 bases at J, with 18 bases in the middle. This chain joins TRBV5-6 and TRBJ1-2; D is unresolved. The TCR originated in an adult with an advanced solid tumor such as melanoma, head and neck, liver or kidney cancer. The sequenced sample was CD4+ or CD8+ T cells sorted from blood, obtained in a trial of the OX40 agonist ivuxolimab. The CDR3 protein is CASSLSDSALEGYTF. The CDR3, as DNA: TGTGCCAGCAGCTTGTCGGACTCCGCCCTGGAAGGCTACACCTTC.